Listed below are T cell receptor beta chains from one sample, sequenced in a study of T-cell memory formation after mild COVID-19. Using its own MiXCR run on the 5' RACE reads, TCRdb lists one record per CDR3 protein. The table lists a few hundred thousand distinct CDR3 sequences, around 30% of them singletons. Sequenced sample: PBMCs or a T cell subset sorted from them (not recorded which). Receptor source: an adult woman who had mild COVID-19 (a few samples of this study predate the infection). Cell type and time point are not known. CDR3s include the opening cysteine and the closing phenylalanine or tryptophan. The order of the fields is clone size, V gene, J gene, D gene, CDR3 DNA, CDR3 protein. The D gene is left open where the match is weak. Rows give clone size only sometimes, using once, few, many, or a class for an expanded clone.

size: .; V: TRBV30; J: TRBJ1-4; D: .; DNA: TGTGCCTGGAGTGTCGGACACTCAACTAATGAAAAACTGTTTTTT; CDR3: CAWSVGHSTNEKLFF
size: few; V: TRBV7-9; J: TRBJ1-1; D: .; DNA: TGTGCCAGCAGCTTAGGGGGCAGCTTGAACACTGAAGCTTTCTTT; CDR3: CASSLGGSLNTEAFF
size: .; V: TRBV6-5; J: TRBJ2-5; D: TRBD1; DNA: TGTGCCAGCAGTTACGCCCGGGGACAGAAAGAGACCCAGTACTTC; CDR3: CASSYARGQKETQYF
size: .; V: TRBV3-1; J: TRBJ2-7; D: .; DNA: TGTGCCAGCAGCCAAGAGCAAGCCAGCCCCTACGAGCAGTACTTC; CDR3: CASSQEQASPYEQYF
size: few; V: TRBV12-5; J: TRBJ2-7; D: TRBD2; DNA: TGTGCTAGTGGACCCCGGACTAGCGACTACGAGCAGTACTTC; CDR3: CASGPRTSDYEQYF
size: .; V: TRBV7-2; J: TRBJ2-1; D: .; DNA: TGTGCCAGCAGCTTAGCCCTGACAGGAACCTACAATGAGCAGTTCTTC; CDR3: CASSLALTGTYNEQFF
size: few; V: TRBV24-1; J: TRBJ2-1; D: .; DNA: TGTGCCACCAGTGGGGGGCGGCTAGCCTGGTCCAATGAGCAGTTCTTC; CDR3: CATSGGRLAWSNEQFF
size: .; V: TRBV29-1; J: TRBJ2-2; D: TRBD2; DNA: TGCAGCGCATTAAGCGGGAGATCCGGGGAGCTGTTTTTT; CDR3: CSALSGRSGELFF
size: .; V: TRBV19; J: TRBJ2-1; D: .; DNA: TGTGCCAGTAGTATATTGATCTACAATGAGCAGTTCTTC; CDR3: CASSILIYNEQFF
size: few; V: TRBV7-9; J: TRBJ2-7; D: TRBD1; DNA: TGTGCCAGCAGCCCGGACAGGAAGCGGTACGAGCAGTACTTC; CDR3: CASSPDRKRYEQYF
size: .; V: TRBV4-1; J: TRBJ2-5; D: .; DNA: TGCGCCAGCAGCCCTGGACGGGGGGCCAAGGGACGCCAAGAGACCCAGTACTTC; CDR3: CASSPGRGAKGRQETQYF
size: many; V: TRBV7-9; J: TRBJ2-2; D: .; DNA: TGTGCCAGCAGCCCGGAGACAGACTTAACCGGGGAGCTGTTTTTT; CDR3: CASSPETDLTGELFF
size: few; V: TRBV30; J: TRBJ1-2; D: TRBD1; DNA: TGTGCCTGGAGTGTATTCCGCGGGACAGTACAATTACCTAACTATGGCTACACCTTC; CDR3: CAWSVFRGTVQLPNYGYTF
size: few; V: TRBV5-1; J: TRBJ2-7; D: TRBD1; DNA: TGCGCCAGCAGCTTGGCCCGGGGGACAGGTAGTTACGAGCAGTACTTC; CDR3: CASSLARGTGSYEQYF
size: .; V: TRBV7-3; J: TRBJ2-1; D: TRBD2; DNA: TGTGCCAGCAGCACCTTAGCGGGAGGGCGGCATGAGCAGTTCTTC; CDR3: CASSTLAGGRHEQFF
size: .; V: TRBV25-1; J: TRBJ1-2; D: TRBD1; DNA: TGTGCCAGCAGGGCGGGACAGAGCTATGGCTACACCTTC; CDR3: CASRAGQSYGYTF
size: .; V: TRBV4-3; J: TRBJ1-2; D: TRBD1; DNA: TGCGCCAGCAGCCCAGGACAGGGGAGATCTAACTATGGCTACACCTTC; CDR3: CASSPGQGRSNYGYTF
size: .; V: TRBV4-3; J: TRBJ2-1; D: .; DNA: TGCGCCAGCAGCCAGACCGCTAGCTACAATGAGCAGTTCTTC; CDR3: CASSQTASYNEQFF
size: few; V: TRBV7-9; J: TRBJ2-7; D: TRBD1; DNA: TGTGCCAGCCAAGACCTGAGACAACCCGGGACAGGCGTCCCCTACGAGCAGTACTTC; CDR3: CASQDLRQPGTGVPYEQYF
size: .; V: TRBV6-6; J: TRBJ2-5; D: .; DNA: TGTGCCAGCGGTGTACCCCGACAAGAGACCCAGTACTTC; CDR3: CASGVPRQETQYF
size: many; V: TRBV5-6; J: TRBJ2-7; D: .; DNA: TGTGCCAGCAGCTTAGGAAGGGGATCCTACGAGCAGTACTTC; CDR3: CASSLGRGSYEQYF
size: .; V: TRBV9; J: TRBJ2-5; D: .; DNA: TGTGCCAGCAGCGTAGCCCCGACGAGGGCCGAGACCCAGTACTTC; CDR3: CASSVAPTRAETQYF
size: .; V: TRBV18; J: TRBJ2-5; D: .; DNA: TGTGCCAGCTCACCACAGGCAGTCCAAGAGACCCAGTACTTC; CDR3: CASSPQAVQETQYF
size: few; V: TRBV7-2; J: TRBJ1-1; D: .; DNA: TGTGCCAGCAGCCTCAGGAGGGACTCCTCTATTATGAACACTGAAGCTTTCTTT; CDR3: CASSLRRDSSIMNTEAFF
size: .; V: TRBV4-2; J: TRBJ2-1; D: TRBD1; DNA: TGTGCCACAGCCAAGGACAGGAACGCCCGCTCCTACAATGAGCAGTTCTTC; CDR3: CATAKDRNARSYNEQFF
size: .; V: TRBV20-1; J: TRBJ2-1; D: TRBD2; DNA: TGCAGTGCTAGCTCGCCTAGCGGGTCCTACAATGAGCAGTTCTTC; CDR3: CSASSPSGSYNEQFF
size: few; V: TRBV24-1; J: TRBJ2-3; D: TRBD2; DNA: TGTGCCACCAGTGCTAGCGGGGAAGGAGATACGCAGTATTTT; CDR3: CATSASGEGDTQYF
size: .; V: TRBV7-3; J: TRBJ2-2; D: .; DNA: TGTGCCAGCAGCTTAATTGGGGTTGGCACCGGGGAGCTGTTTTTT; CDR3: CASSLIGVGTGELFF
size: few; V: TRBV20-1; J: TRBJ2-7; D: TRBD2; DNA: TGCAGTTTACCTAGCGGGGGGGCCTACGAGCAGTACTTC; CDR3: CSLPSGGAYEQYF